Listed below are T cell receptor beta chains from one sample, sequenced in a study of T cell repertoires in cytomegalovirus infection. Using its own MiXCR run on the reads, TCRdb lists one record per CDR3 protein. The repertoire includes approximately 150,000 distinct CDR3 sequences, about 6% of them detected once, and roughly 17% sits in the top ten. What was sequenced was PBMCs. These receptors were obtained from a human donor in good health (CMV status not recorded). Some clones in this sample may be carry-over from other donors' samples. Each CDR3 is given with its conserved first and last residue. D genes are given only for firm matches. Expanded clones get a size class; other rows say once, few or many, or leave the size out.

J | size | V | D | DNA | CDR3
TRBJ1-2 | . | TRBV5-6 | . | TGTGCCAGCAGCCCCCACCCGGGAGGGAACTATGGCTACACCTTC | CASSPHPGGNYGYTF
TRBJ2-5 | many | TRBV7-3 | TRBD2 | TGTGCCAGCAGCTTAAGCGGGGGGGTCAAAGAGACCCAGTACTTC | CASSLSGGVKETQYF
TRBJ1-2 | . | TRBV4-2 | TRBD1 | TGTGCCAGCAGCCAAGAGACAGGGCACGGCTACACCTTC | CASSQETGHGYTF
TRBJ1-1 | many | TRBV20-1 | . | TGCAGTGCTCCCCTTACAGGGATTAACACTGAAGCTTTCTTT | CSAPLTGINTEAFF
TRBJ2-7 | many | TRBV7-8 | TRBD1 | TGTGCCAGCAGCTTAGTGGGACAGCTCTACGAGCAGTACTTC | CASSLVGQLYEQYF
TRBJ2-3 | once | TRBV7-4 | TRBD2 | TGTGCCAGCAGCTTAGTCGGCGGGGGGGTATCTACAGATACGCAGTATTTT | CASSLVGGGVSTDTQYF
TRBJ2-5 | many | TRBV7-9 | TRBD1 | TGTGCCAGCAGCCCCAGGGGGCCTGAGACCCAGTACTTC | CASSPRGPETQYF
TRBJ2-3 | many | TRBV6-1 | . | TGTGCCAGCAGTCTTTTATCAAGCACAGATACGCAGTATTTT | CASSLLSSTDTQYF
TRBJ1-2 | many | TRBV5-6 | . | TGTGCCAGCAGCTACACCCCACAGGGTTCTTATGGCTACACCTTC | CASSYTPQGSYGYTF
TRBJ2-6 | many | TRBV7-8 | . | TGTGCCAGCAGCTTAGGGCGAGGTTGGACGGGCTCTGGGGCCAACGTCCTGACTTTC | CASSLGRGWTGSGANVLTF
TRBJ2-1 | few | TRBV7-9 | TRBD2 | TGTGCCAGCAGTTCGACTAGCGGGGGGATCTTTAACAATGAGCAGTTCTTC | CASSSTSGGIFNNEQFF
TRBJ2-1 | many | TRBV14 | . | TGTGCCAGCAGCCCCTGGACGGTGAACAATGAGCAGTTCTTC | CASSPWTVNNEQFF
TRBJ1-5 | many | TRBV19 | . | TGTGCCAGTAGTACTCTACAGGGATATCAGCCCCAGCATTTT | CASSTLQGYQPQHF
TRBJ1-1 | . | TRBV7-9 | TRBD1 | TGTGCCACCCAACGACAGGGACTAATGAACACTGAAGCTTTCTTT | CATQRQGLMNTEAFF
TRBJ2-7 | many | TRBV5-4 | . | TGTGCCAGCAGCCGGGATCCTGGCCCCTCCTACGAGCAGTACTTC | CASSRDPGPSYEQYF
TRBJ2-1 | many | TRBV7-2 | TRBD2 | TGTGCCAGCAGTCGAAGACTAGCGGGGGCCTACAATGAGCAGTTCTTC | CASSRRLAGAYNEQFF
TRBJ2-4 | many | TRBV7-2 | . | TGTGCCAGCAGGCCCGGGTCAGGCACCTTAGCCAAAAACATTCAGTACTTC | CASRPGSGTLAKNIQYF
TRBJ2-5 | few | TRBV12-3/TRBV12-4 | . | TGTGCCAGCAGTGTCACCGGGACTCCACAAGAGACCCAGTACTTC | CASSVTGTPQETQYF
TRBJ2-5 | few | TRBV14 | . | TGTGCCAGCAGCCAAATTTCTGGGGCAGAGACCCAGTACTTC | CASSQISGAETQYF
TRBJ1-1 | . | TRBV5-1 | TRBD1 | TGCGCCAGCAGCTCAACAGGGGGCGAATTCACTGAAGCTTTCTTT | CASSSTGGEFTEAFF
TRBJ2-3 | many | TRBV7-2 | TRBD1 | TGTGCCAGCAGCTTAGCTCACCGGGACAGGGGGCCGCCAGATACGCAGTATTTT | CASSLAHRDRGPPDTQYF
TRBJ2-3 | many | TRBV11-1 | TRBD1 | TGTGCCAGCAGCCCCGACAGGTGGGACAGACACACAGATACGCAGTATTTT | CASSPDRWDRHTDTQYF
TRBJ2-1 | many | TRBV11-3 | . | TGTGCCAGCAGCTTAGATAGGGGTATGAATGAGCAGTTCTTC | CASSLDRGMNEQFF
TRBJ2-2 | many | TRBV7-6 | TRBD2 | TGTGCCAGCAGCCAGGGACTAGCGGGGGGGCCGTCCACCGGGGAGCTGTTTTTT | CASSQGLAGGPSTGELFF
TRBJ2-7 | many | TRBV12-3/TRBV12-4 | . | TGTGCCAGCAGTGACCATAGCGGAAAAGCCTACGAGCAGTACTTC | CASSDHSGKAYEQYF
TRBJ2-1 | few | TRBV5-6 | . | TGTGCCAGCAGCTCCGGGACGGAATACAATGAGCAGTTCTTC | CASSSGTEYNEQFF
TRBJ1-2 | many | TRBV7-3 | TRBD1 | TGTGCCAGCAGCCCCACAGGGGGGTATGGCTACACCTTC | CASSPTGGYGYTF
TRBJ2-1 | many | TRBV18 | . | TGTGCCAGCTCTCTAAGGGGCAGGGGAACCTACAATGAGCAGTTCTTC | CASSLRGRGTYNEQFF
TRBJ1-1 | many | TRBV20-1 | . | TGCAGTGCTAGGGGCGTCCGGGGTGGGACTGAAGCTTTCTTT | CSARGVRGGTEAFF
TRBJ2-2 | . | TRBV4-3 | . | TGCGCCAGCAGCCAAGGGGTGGGATGGACCAGGGAGCTGTTTTTT | CASSQGVGWTRELFF
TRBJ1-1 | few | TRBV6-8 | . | TGTGCCAGCAGTTATGCAGGGAACACTGAAGCTTTCTTT | CASSYAGNTEAFF
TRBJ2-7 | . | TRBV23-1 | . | TGCGCCAGCAGTCAATCGGGAAAGGAAAGGAACTCCCACGAGCAGTACTTC | CASSQSGKERNSHEQYF
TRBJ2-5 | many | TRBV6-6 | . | TGTGCCAGCAGTTACGTGGGTGGGGCAAAAACGGAGACCCAGTACTTC | CASSYVGGAKTETQYF
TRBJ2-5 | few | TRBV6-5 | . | TGTGCCAGCAGCCCCCTTTTCGACTTCGCCCTAGTGGAGACCCAGTACTTC | CASSPLFDFALVETQYF
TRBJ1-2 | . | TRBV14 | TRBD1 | TGTGCCAGCAGCCGGGACAGAAACTTCTATGGCTACACCTTC | CASSRDRNFYGYTF
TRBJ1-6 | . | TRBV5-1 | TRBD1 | TGCGCCAGCCGGACAGGGGATAGGAGTTCACCCCTCCACTTT | CASRTGDRSSPLHF
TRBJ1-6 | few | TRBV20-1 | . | TGCAGTGCTAGGCCAGTGGGAATCGGTAATTCACCCCTCCACTTT | CSARPVGIGNSPLHF
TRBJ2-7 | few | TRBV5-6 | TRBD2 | TGTGCCAGCAGCTTGGAAATGGGACTAGCGGGGGGCAGCTCCTACGAGCAGTACTTC | CASSLEMGLAGGSSYEQYF
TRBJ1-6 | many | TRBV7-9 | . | TGTGCCAGCAGCTTAGAGCCTGGGAAGGGTTCACCCCTCCACTTT | CASSLEPGKGSPLHF
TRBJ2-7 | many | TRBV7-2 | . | TGTGCCAGCAGCTTACAGGCGGGATTATACTACGAGCAGTACTTC | CASSLQAGLYYEQYF
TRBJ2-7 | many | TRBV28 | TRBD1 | TGTGCCAGCAGAATGGGACAGGGGCGCGAGCAGTACTTC | CASRMGQGREQYF
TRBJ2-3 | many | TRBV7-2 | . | TGTGCCAGCAGCTTAGGGTCGGGGGCGACAGATACGCAGTATTTT | CASSLGSGATDTQYF
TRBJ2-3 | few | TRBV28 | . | TGTGCCAGCAGTTTAATGGGTAGCACAGATACGCAGTATTTT | CASSLMGSTDTQYF
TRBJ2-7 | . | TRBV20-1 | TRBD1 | TGCAGTGCTAGGCCGGGACAGACTTTCTACGAGCAGTACTTC | CSARPGQTFYEQYF
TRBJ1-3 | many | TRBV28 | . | TGTGCCAGCAGCCCCCTCGGGACGGCCTCTGGAAACACCATATATTTT | CASSPLGTASGNTIYF
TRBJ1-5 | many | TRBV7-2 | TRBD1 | TGTGCCAGCAGCTTAACTGGGACAGGGTTATACCAGCCCCAGCATTTT | CASSLTGTGLYQPQHF
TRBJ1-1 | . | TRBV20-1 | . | TGCAGTGCTCCCCGGACTAGCGGAAACACTGAAGCTTTCTTT | CSAPRTSGNTEAFF
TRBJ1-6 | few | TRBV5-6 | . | TGTGCCAGCAGCTTGGGCTTCGGTGAAAATTCACCCCTCCACTTT | CASSLGFGENSPLHF
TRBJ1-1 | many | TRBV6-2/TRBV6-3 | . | TGTGCCAGCAGTTACGCCGAAAGTTGGGGGCGGACTGAAGCTTTCTTT | CASSYAESWGRTEAFF
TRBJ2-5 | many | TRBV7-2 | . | TGTGCCAGCAGCTTTCGGAGGGTCCCGTCGGAGACCCAGTACTTC | CASSFRRVPSETQYF
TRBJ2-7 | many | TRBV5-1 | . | TGCGCCAGCAGCAACCCTTTGGCCTACGAGCAGTACTTC | CASSNPLAYEQYF
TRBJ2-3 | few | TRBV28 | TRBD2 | TGTGCCAGCAGGGCGGGGGGGCCCAGCACAGATACGCAGTATTTT | CASRAGGPSTDTQYF
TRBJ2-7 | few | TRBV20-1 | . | TGCAGTATAGGGTTCTCCTACGAGCAGTACTTC | CSIGFSYEQYF
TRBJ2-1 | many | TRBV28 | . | TGTGCCAGCAGTTTTTGGCGGGCCCATGAGCAGTTCTTC | CASSFWRAHEQFF
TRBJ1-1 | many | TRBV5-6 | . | TGTGCCAGCAGCTTGGAATATGCCACATACACTGAAGCTTTCTTT | CASSLEYATYTEAFF